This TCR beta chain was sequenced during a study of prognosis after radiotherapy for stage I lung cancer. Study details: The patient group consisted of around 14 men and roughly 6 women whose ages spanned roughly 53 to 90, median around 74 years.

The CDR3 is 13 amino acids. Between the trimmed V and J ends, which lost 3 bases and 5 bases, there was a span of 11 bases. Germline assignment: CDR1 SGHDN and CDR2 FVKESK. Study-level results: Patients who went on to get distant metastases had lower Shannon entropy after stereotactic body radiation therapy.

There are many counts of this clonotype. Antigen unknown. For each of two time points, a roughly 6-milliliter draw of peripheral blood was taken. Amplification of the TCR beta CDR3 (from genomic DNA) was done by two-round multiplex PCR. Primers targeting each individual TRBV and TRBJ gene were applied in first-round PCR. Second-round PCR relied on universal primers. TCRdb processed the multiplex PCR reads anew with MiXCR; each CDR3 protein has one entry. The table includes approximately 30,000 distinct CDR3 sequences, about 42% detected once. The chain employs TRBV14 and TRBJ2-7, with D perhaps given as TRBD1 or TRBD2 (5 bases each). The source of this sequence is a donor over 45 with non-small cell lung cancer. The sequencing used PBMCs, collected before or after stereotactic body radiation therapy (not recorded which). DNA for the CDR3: TGTGCCAGCAGCCATTGGGGGTCAGACGAGCAGTACTTC. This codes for CASSHWGSDEQYF. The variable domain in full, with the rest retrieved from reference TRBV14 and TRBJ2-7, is EAGVTQFPSHSVIEKGQTVTLRCDPISGHDNLYWYRRVMGKEIKFLLHFVKESKQDESGMPNNRFLAERTGGTYSTLKVQPAELEDSGVYFCASSHWGSDEQYFGPGTRLTVT.